One and the same sample provided the 11 T cell receptor beta chains below, sequenced in a study of blood T cell repertoires in COVID-19. Sequenced by immunoSEQ multiplex PCR; TCRdb stores in-frame clones only, minus some. Altogether 180,000 or so clones are present, roughly four fifths being singletons, with the ten largest covering less than 8.5%. Sequenced material: PBMCs or T cells enriched from blood (not recorded which). These receptors were taken from a man aged 40-49 years who had recovered from COVID-19.

This chain joins TRBV2 and TRBJ1-1; D unresolved. V was clipped by 11 bases and J by 1 base, with 11 bases between them. Germline V lookup: CDR1 SNHLY, CDR2 FYNNEI. This CDR3 comprises 12 residues. In nucleotides, the CDR3 is TGTGCCCGCGCCCCCGGGAACACTGAAGCTTTCTTT. Translation gives CARAPGNTEAFF.

This clone was detected only a few times. V gene TRBV24-1 combines with J gene TRBJ2-7, with a weak D call TRBD1 (6 bases). V dropped 3 bases and J dropped 5 bases, with 13 bases sitting between them. CDR3 length equals 14 residues. The germline CDR1 and CDR2 sequences are KGHDR and SFDVKD. This CDR3 is CATSDTQGSNEQYF. The CDR3 DNA follows: TGTGCCACCAGTGATACCCAGGGGAGCAACGAGCAGTACTTC.

The chain's CDR3 is CASSFGSTEAFF. The DNA for the CDR3 is TGTGCCAGCAGCTTTGGGAGCACTGAAGCTTTCTTT. This rearrangement joins TRBV7-9 to TRBJ1-1; D is uncertain. Germline V gene data show CDR1 as SEHNR and CDR2 as FQNEAQ (reference sequence). This CDR3 has 12 residues. The V end was cut by 3 bases, the J end by 4 bases, with 6 bases between.

J is TRBJ1-1 and V is TRBV7-8; D might be TRBD1 (5 bases). The V gene lost 0 bases and the J gene lost 6 bases, with 11 bases spanning the gap. This CDR3 has 14 residues. Germline V CDR1 and CDR2: SGHVS, FQNEAQ. The CDR3 DNA sequence: TGTGCCAGCAGCTTAGCCGGTCGGGGGGCTGAAGCTTTCTTT. It specifies CASSLAGRGAEAFF.

The V gene is TRBV25-1, the J gene TRBJ1-2; D gene uncertain. This CDR3 contains 12 residues. V was cut by 3 bases and J by 4 bases, with 6 bases left in between. CDR1 MGHDK and CDR2 SYGVNS come from the germline V gene. The CDR3 spells CASSDYSYGYTF. In DNA form, the CDR3 reads TGTGCCAGCAGTGACTATTCCTATGGCTACACCTTC.

On this clone itself: The sample has other DNA sequences that encode this CDR3 too. The chain links TRBV5-5 to TRBJ1-1; a possible D gene is TRBD1 (5 bases). Germline CDR1 is SGHKS and CDR2 is YYEKEE (reference sequence). The CDR3 is 14 amino acids. V was pared by 0 bases and J by 4 bases, with 10 bases between. CDR3 residues: CASSLEGRVTEAFF. In DNA, the CDR3 is TGTGCCAGCAGCTTGGAAGGCAGGGTCACTGAAGCTTTCTTT.

V is TRBV29-1 and J is TRBJ1-2, with D maybe TRBD1 (5 bases). V was pared by 3 bases and J by 5 bases, with 16 bases between. Germline V CDR1 and CDR2: SQVTM, ANQGSEA. The CDR3 has 14 amino acids. CDR3 DNA sequence: TGCAGCGTTGAGAGGAATACGGGGGTTTATGGCTACACCTTC. Its protein is CSVERNTGVYGYTF. Filled out from reference TRBV29-1 and TRBJ1-2, the complete variable domain reads SAVISQKPSRDICQRGTSLTIQCQVDSQVTMMFWYRQQPGQSLTLIATANQGSEATYESGFVIDKFPISRPNLTFSTLTVSNMSPEDSSIYLCSVERNTGVYGYTFGSGTRLTVV.

The gene calls are TRBV2 and TRBJ1-1, with TRBD1 matching 7 bases. Germline lookup yields CDR1 SNHLY and CDR2 FYNNEI. Germline trimming cut 6 bases from V and 5 bases from J; bases unmatched to any gene: 12. The length of the CDR3 is 15 residues. As DNA, the CDR3 is TGTGCCAGCAGGGCTGACAGGGCAGAAGGAACTGAAGCTTTCTTT. Amino acids: CASRADRAEGTEAFF.

The chain links TRBV5-5 to TRBJ1-1, with 9 bases fitting TRBD1. The CDR3 totals 15 residues. CDR1 is SGHKS and CDR2 is YYEKEE in the germline V gene (reference sequence). The V and J ends lost 0 bases and 10 bases, in that order; junction bases with no gene match: 10. This CDR3 reads CASSLVGTGYIGAFF. The CDR3 nucleotides are TGTGCCAGCAGCTTGGTAGGGACAGGGTACATCGGAGCTTTCTTT.

The J gene is TRBJ2-2, the V gene TRBV5-6; TRBD1 agrees at 9 bases. The CDR3 is made up of 15 amino acids. Losses at the gene ends were 10 bases for V and 1 base for J; bases not matched to a gene: 8. CDR1 is SGHDT and CDR2 is YYEEEE in the germline V gene. The CDR3 DNA is TGTGCCCCATGGACAGGGGACAAGAACACCGGGGAGCTGTTTTTT. This codes for CAPWTGDKNTGELFF.

This clone is a singleton in its sample. V gene TRBV6-5 combines with J gene TRBJ1-6, with D tentatively TRBD1 (6 bases). The V gene lost 4 bases and the J gene lost 6 bases, with 13 bases spanning the gap. The CDR3 is 15 amino acids. Germline V lookup: CDR1 MNHEY, CDR2 SVGAGI. CDR3 sequence reads: CASSSRGQGNSPLHF. In nucleotides, the CDR3 is TGTGCCAGCAGTTCGCGGGGGCAGGGTAATTCACCCCTCCACTTT.